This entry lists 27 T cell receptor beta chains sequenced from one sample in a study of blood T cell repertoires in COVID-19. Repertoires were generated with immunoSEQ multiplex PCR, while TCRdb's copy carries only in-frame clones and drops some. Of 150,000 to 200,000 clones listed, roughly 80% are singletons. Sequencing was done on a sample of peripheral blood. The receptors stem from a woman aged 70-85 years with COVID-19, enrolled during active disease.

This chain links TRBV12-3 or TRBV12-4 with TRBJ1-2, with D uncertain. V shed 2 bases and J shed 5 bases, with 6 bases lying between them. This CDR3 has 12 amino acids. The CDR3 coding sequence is TGTGCCAGCAGTTTAATGGAGTATGGCTACACCTTC. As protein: CASSLMEYGYTF.

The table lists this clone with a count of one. The CDR3 region is CASSSGQANEKLFF. In nucleotides, the CDR3 is TGCGCCAGCAGCTCGGGACAGGCTAATGAAAAACTGTTTTTT. This chain connects TRBV5-1 to TRBJ1-4; the match to TRBD1 covers 8 bases. This CDR3 is 14 amino acids long. CDR1 and CDR2 from the germline V gene are SGHRS and YFSETQ. V gave up 3 bases and J gave up 3 bases; unmatched junction bases: 1.

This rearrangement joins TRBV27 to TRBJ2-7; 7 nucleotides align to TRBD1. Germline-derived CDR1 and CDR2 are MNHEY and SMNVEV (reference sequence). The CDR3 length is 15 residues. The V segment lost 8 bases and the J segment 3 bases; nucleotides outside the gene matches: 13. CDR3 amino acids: CASSLAPTGFYEQYF. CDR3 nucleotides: TGTGCCAGCTCATTAGCCCCGACAGGGTTCTACGAGCAGTACTTC.

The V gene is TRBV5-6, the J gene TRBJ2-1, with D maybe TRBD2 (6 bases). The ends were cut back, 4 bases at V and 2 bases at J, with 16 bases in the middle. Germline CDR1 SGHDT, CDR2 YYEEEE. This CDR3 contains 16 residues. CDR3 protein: CASSPPGTSAYNEQFF. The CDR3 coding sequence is TGTGCCAGCAGCCCCCCGGGGACTTCGGCCTACAATGAGCAGTTCTTC.

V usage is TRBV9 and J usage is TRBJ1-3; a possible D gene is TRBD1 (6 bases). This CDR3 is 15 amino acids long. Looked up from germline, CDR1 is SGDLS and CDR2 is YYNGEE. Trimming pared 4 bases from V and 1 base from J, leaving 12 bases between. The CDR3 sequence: CASSLQGRSGNTIYF. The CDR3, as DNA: TGTGCCAGCAGCCTCCAGGGGCGTTCTGGAAACACCATATATTTT.

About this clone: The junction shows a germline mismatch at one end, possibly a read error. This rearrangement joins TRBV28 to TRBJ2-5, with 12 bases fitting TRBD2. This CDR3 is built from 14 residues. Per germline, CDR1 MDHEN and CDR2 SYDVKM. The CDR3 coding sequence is TGCTTGACTAGCGGGAGTTGGGGCCAAGAGACCCAGTACTTC. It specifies CLTSGSWGQETQYF.

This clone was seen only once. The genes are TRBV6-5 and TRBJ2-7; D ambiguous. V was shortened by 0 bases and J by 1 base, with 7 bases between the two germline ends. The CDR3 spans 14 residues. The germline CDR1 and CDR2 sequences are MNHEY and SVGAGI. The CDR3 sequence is CASSYSRRSYEQYF. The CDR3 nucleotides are TGTGCCAGCAGTTACTCAAGGCGGTCCTACGAGCAGTACTTC.

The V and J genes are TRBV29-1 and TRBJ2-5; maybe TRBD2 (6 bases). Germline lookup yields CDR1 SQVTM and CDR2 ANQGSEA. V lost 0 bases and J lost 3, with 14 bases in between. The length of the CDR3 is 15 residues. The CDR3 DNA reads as TGCAGCGTTGAAGATCCCGGGACTTGGGAAGAGACCCAGTACTTC. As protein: CSVEDPGTWEETQYF.

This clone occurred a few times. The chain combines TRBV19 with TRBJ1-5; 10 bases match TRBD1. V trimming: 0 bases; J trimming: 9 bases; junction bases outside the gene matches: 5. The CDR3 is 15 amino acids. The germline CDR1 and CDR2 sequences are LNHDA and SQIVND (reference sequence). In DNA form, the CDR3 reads TGTGCCAGTAGTATAGAGGGGACAGGGGTAGGGCCCCAGCATTTT. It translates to CASSIEGTGVGPQHF. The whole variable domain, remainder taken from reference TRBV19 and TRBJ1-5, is DGGITQSPKYLFRKEGQNVTLSCEQNLNHDAMYWYRQDPGQGLRLIYYSQIVNDFQKGDIAEGYSVSREKKESFPLTVTSAQKNPTAFYLCASSIEGTGVGPQHFGDGTRLSIL.

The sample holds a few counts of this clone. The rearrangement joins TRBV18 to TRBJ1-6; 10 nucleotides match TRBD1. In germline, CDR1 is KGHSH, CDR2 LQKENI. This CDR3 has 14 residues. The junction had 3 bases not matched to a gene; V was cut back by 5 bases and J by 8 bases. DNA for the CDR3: TGTGCCAGCTCAGCGACAGGGGGCGATTCACCCCTCCACTTT. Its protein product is CASSATGGDSPLHF. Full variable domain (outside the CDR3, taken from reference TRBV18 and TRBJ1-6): NAGVMQNPRHLVRRRGQEARLRCSPMKGHSHVYWYRQLPEEGLKFMVYLQKENIIDESGMPKERFSAEFPKEGPSILRIQQVVRGDSAAYFCASSATGGDSPLHFGNGTRLTVT.

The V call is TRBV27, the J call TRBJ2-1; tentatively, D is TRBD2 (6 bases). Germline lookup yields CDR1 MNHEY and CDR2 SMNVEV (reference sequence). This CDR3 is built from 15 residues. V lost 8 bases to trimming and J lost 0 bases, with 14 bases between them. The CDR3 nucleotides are TGTGCCAGCTTGGGACTTACCAGCTCCTACAATGAGCAGTTCTTC. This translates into CASLGLTSSYNEQFF.

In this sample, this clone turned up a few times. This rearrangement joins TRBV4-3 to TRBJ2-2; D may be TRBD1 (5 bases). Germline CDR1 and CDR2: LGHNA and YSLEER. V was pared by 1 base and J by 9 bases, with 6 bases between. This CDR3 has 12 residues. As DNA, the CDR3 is TGCGCCAGCAGCCAAGGGGGCCGGGAGCTGTTTTTT. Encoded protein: CASSQGGRELFF.

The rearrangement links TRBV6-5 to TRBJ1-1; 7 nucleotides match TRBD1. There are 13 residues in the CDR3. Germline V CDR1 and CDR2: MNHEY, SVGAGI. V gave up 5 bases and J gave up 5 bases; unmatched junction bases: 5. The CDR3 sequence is CASSNNRGTEAFF. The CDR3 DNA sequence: TGTGCCAGCAGTAACAACAGGGGAACTGAAGCTTTCTTT.

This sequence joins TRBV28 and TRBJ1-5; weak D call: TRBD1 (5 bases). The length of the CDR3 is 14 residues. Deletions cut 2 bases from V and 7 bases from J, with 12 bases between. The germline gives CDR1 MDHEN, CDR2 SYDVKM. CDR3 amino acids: CASSLVQGGQPQHF. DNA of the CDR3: TGTGCCAGCAGTTTAGTGCAGGGTGGGCAGCCCCAGCATTTT.

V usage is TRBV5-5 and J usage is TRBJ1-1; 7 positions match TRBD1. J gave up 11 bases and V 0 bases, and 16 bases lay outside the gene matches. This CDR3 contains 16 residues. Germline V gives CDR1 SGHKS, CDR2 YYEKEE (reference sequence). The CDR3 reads CASSLAGGQKTSGAFF. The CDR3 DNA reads TGTGCCAGCAGCTTGGCCGGGGGACAGAAAACCTCTGGGGCTTTCTTT.

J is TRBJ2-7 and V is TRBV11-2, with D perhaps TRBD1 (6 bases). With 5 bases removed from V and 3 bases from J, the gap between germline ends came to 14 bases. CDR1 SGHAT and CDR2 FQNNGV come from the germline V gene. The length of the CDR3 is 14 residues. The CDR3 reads CASSPPGQVYEQYF. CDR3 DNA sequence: TGTGCCAGCAGCCCGCCGGGACAAGTCTACGAGCAGTACTTC.

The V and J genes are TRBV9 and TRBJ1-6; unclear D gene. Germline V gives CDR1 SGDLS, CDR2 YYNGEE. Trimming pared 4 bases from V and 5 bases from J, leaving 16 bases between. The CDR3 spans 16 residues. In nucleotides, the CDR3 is TGTGCCAGCAGCCCAGGTGTGGGCAGAGATAATTCACCCCTCCACTTT. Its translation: CASSPGVGRDNSPLHF.

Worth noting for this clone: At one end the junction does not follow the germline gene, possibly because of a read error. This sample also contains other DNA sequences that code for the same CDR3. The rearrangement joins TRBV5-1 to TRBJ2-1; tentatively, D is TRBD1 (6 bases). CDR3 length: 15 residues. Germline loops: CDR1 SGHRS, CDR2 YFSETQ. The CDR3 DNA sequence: TGCGCCAGCGGACAAGGGGGTAGTTCCTACAATGAACAGTTCTTC. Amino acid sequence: CASGQGGSSYNEQFF.

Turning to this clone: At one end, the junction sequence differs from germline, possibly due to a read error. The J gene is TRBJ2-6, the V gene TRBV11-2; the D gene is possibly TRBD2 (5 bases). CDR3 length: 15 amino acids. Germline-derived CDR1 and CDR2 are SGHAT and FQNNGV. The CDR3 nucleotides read TGTGCCAGCAGCTTGACGGGGTATGGGACCAACGTCCTGACTTTC. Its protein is CASSLTGYGTNVLTF.

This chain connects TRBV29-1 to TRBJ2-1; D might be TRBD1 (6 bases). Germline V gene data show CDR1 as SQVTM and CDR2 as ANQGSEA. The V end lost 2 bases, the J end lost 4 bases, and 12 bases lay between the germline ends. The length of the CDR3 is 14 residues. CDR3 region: CSVEWQGIYNEQFF. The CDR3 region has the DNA TGCAGCGTTGAATGGCAGGGGATTTACAATGAGCAGTTCTTC.

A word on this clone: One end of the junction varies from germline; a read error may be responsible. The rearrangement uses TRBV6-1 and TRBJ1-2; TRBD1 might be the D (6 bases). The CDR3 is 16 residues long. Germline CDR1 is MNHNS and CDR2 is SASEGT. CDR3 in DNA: TGTGCCCGCAGTGCGGGGGGCGGGGCAATTAACTATGGCTACACCTTC. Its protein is CARSAGGGAINYGYTF.

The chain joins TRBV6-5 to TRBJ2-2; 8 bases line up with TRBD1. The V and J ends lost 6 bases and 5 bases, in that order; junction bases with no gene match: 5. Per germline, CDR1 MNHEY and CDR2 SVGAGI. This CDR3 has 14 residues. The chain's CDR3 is CASRRQGRTGELFF. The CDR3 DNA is TGTGCCAGCAGACGACAGGGGAGGACCGGGGAGCTGTTTTTT.

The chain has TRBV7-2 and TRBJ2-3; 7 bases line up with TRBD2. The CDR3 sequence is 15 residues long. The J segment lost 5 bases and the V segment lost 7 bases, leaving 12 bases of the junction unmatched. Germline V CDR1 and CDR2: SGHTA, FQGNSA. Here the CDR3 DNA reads TGTGCCAGCACCCTAGGACTAGGAATAGGAGATACGCAGTATTTT. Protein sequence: CASTLGLGIGDTQYF. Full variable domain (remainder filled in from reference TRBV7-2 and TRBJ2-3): GAGVSQSPSNKVTEKGKDVELRCDPISGHTALYWYRQSLGQGLEFLIYFQGNSAPDKSGLPSDRFSAERTGGSVSTLTIQRTQQEDSAVYLCASTLGLGIGDTQYFGPGTRLTVL.

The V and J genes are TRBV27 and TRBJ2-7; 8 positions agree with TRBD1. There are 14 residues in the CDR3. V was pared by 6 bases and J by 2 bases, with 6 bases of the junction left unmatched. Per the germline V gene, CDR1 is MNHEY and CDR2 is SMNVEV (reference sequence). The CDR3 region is CASSWDRRAYEQYF. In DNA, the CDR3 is TGTGCCAGCAGCTGGGACAGGAGAGCCTACGAGCAGTACTTC.

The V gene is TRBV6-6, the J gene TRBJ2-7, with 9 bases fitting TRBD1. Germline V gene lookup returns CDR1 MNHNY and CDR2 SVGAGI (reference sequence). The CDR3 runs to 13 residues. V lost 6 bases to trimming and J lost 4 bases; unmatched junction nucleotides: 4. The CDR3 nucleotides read TGTGCCAGCAGCCACGACAGGGGGTACGAGCAGTACTTC. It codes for CASSHDRGYEQYF.

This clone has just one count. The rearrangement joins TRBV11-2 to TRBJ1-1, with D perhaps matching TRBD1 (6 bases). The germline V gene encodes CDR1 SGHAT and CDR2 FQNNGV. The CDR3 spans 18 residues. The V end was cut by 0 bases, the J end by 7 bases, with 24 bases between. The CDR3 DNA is TGTGCCAGCAGCTTAGAATTGAGTAGGGCACAGGGAAGGAATGAAGCTTTCTTT. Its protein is CASSLELSRAQGRNEAFF.

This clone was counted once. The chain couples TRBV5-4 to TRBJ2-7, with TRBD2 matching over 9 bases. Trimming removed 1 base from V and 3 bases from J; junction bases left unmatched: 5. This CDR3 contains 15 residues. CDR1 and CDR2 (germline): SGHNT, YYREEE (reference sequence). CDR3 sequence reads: CASSLSSGVDYEQYF. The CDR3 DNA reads TGTGCCAGCAGCTTGTCTAGCGGGGTCGACTACGAGCAGTACTTC. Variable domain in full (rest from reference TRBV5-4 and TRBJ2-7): ETGVTQSPTHLIKTRGQQVTLRCSSQSGHNTVSWYQQALGQGPQFIFQYYREEENGRGNFPPRFSGLQFPNYSSELNVNALELDDSALYLCASSLSSGVDYEQYFGPGTRLTVT.